This TCR beta chain came from a study of blood T cells in healthy people across ages. Overall study: Template-switching capture recovered about one barcoded beta molecule per two T cells.

Combining a sample-barcoded 5' primer with a J-beta primer mix, a second PCR ran for about 7 to 11 cycles. TCRdb used MiXCR to reprocess the 5' RACE reads, holding one entry per CDR3 protein. The sample has 1,800,000 or so distinct CDR3 sequences, about 39% seen once. General study points: Higher diversity, along with more naive CD4+ cells, distinguished long-lived donors from aged donors.

The amount of total RNA extracted per sample was at least 6 micrograms. V was clipped by 3 bases and J by 7 bases, with 12 bases between them. The CDR3 is made up of 14 amino acids. Germline V gene lookup returns CDR1 LGHNA and CDR2 YSLEER. This clonotype has just a few counts. Antigen specificity is unknown. The receptor was derived from a human donor in good health. V gene TRBV4-3 combines with J gene TRBJ1-4, with D possibly being TRBD1 (5 bases). Sequences were obtained from blood. The CDR3 coding sequence is TGCGCCAGCAGCCAGGCCGGGACTTTTGAAAAACTGTTTTTT. Protein: CASSQAGTFEKLFF.